This T cell receptor (beta chain) was profiled in a study of T cells after yellow fever vaccination. Study in general: Preparation of fractions with low cell numbers was performed using SMART-Seq v4 Ultra Low Input.

The junction had 4 bases not matched to a gene; V was cut back by 0 bases and J by 1 base. The CDR3 has 17 residues. Germline values: CDR1 SGHRS, CDR2 YFSETQ. TCRdb reprocessed the 5' RACE reads via MiXCR and lists one record per CDR3 protein. The sample carries 200,000 to 300,000 distinct CDR3 sequences, about 7.1% recorded once. The clonotype comes from a man aged 25-45 years who received the YFV17D yellow fever vaccine. Sequencing was performed on CD4+ T cells sorted from PBMCs, taken 15 days after the yellow fever booster vaccination. This rearrangement joins TRBV5-1 to TRBJ2-7; TRBD2 agrees at 13 bases. The DNA for the CDR3 is TGCGCCAGCAGCTTGGCGACTAGCGGGAGGAGATCCTACGAGCAGTACTTC. Translating it yields CASSLATSGRRSYEQYF.